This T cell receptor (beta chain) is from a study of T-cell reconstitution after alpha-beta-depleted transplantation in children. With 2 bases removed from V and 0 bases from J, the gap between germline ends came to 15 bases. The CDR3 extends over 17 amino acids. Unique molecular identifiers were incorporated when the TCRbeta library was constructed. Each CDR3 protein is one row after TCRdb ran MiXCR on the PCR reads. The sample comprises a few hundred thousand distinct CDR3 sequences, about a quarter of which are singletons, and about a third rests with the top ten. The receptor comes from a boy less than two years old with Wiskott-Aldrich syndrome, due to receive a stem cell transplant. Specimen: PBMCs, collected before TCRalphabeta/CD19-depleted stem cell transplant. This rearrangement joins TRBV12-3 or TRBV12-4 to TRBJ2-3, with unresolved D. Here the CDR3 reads CASSLWGSRTSTDTQYF. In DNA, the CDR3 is TGTGCCAGCAGTTTATGGGGTAGCCGAACTAGCACAGATACGCAGTATTTT.